Shown below are 16 T cell receptor beta chains from a single sample sequenced in a study of shared clonotypes between healthy human individuals. This table comes from immunoSEQ multiplex PCR, and its TCRdb copy is limited to in-frame clones, with some not included. The sample lists roughly 2.4 million clones, roughly 95% occurring once. The specimen was naive CD4+ T cells sorted from blood. The subset is: CD45RA+ positively selected. All receptors derive from a man aged 18 to 35 in good health.

The chain recombines TRBV21-1 with TRBJ2-2; TRBD1 reflects the table's D call only, with no check against the DNA. TRBV21-1 is marked as a pseudogene. This CDR3 is 14 amino acids long. CDR3 nucleotides: TGTGCCAGCGGGGACAGGGAGAACACCGGGGAGCTGTTTTTT. Translation gives CASGDRENTGELFF.

The chain couples TRBV5-1 to TRBJ2-5; TRBD1 might be the D (6 bases). This CDR3 is 14 amino acids long. The V gene lost 0 bases and the J gene lost 2 bases, with 8 bases spanning the gap. Looked up from germline, CDR1 is SGHRS and CDR2 is YFSETQ. CDR3 sequence reads: CASSLEDRQETQYF. CDR3 coding DNA: TGCGCCAGCAGCTTGGAGGACAGACAAGAGACCCAGTACTTC.

The J gene is TRBJ2-7, the V gene TRBV28; D may be TRBD1 (6 bases). The ends were cut back, 4 bases at V and 5 bases at J, with 15 bases in the middle. Per germline, CDR1 MDHEN and CDR2 SYDVKM. The CDR3 extends over 14 amino acids. The CDR3 sequence is CASSSGTPRDEQYF. CDR3 DNA sequence: TGTGCCAGCAGTTCCGGGACACCCCGGGACGAGCAGTACTTC.

This clone was counted only a few times. The genes are TRBV15 and TRBJ2-5, with 7 bases fitting TRBD2. Near its end, the DNA agrees better with TRBJ2-7, so the J call may be wrong. CDR1 and CDR2 (germline): LNHNV, YYDKDF (reference sequence). There are 14 residues in the CDR3. The CDR3 bases are TGTGCCACCAGCAGTGATAGCGGGTCCTACGAGCAGTACTTC. This sequence encodes CATSSDSGSYEQYF.

This clone was detected only once. Different DNA sequences within this sample yield the same CDR3. The V and J genes are TRBV20-1 and TRBJ2-3; TRBD1 might be the D (6 bases). CDR1 and CDR2 (germline): DFQATT, SNEGSKA (reference sequence). V dropped 6 bases and J dropped 5 bases, with 9 bases sitting between them. CDR3 size: 11 residues. The CDR3, as DNA: TGCAGTGCCACAGGGTTAGATACGCAGTATTTT. It encodes CSATGLDTQYF.

The rearrangement links TRBV9 to TRBJ1-3, with D uncertain. This CDR3 has 14 amino acids. The germline gives CDR1 SGDLS, CDR2 YYNGEE. V was clipped by 2 bases and J by 6 bases, with 12 bases between them. The CDR3 protein is CASSVGSLANTIYF. The DNA of the CDR3 is TGTGCCAGCAGCGTTGGATCTCTGGCAAACACCATATATTTT.

This chain joins TRBV9 and TRBJ1-2; D is perhaps TRBD1 (5 bases). Germline CDR1 reads SGDLS; CDR2 reads YYNGEE. The CDR3 is 17 residues long. Between the trimmed V and J ends, which lost 0 bases and 8 bases, there was a span of 23 bases. CDR3 protein: CASSVENTRGASWGYTF. CDR3 sequence (DNA): TGTGCCAGCAGCGTAGAAAACACGAGGGGCGCGTCATGGGGCTACACCTTC.

The V gene is TRBV6-5, the J gene TRBJ1-2, with 11 bases matching TRBD1. The CDR3 covers 14 residues. V lost 6 bases, J lost 8 bases, and 8 bases stayed unmatched. Germline-derived CDR1 and CDR2 are MNHEY and SVGAGI. CDR3 coding DNA: TGTGCCAGCAGGGGACAGGGGGATTTTATCGGCTACACCTTC. It is translated as CASRGQGDFIGYTF.

Turning to this clone: Other DNA sequences in the sample encode the same CDR3. The chain couples TRBV28 to TRBJ2-2; D not certain. CDR1 MDHEN and CDR2 SYDVKM come from the germline V gene. Trimming shortened V by 3 bases and J by 8 bases, and 7 bases separated the two germline ends. This CDR3 is 12 amino acids long. The CDR3 loop reads CASSFRSGELFF. The DNA of the CDR3 is TGTGCCAGCAGTTTCCGGTCGGGGGAGCTGTTTTTT.

The rearrangement uses TRBV5-4 and TRBJ1-4; the match to TRBD1 covers 9 bases. Trimming took 3 bases from V and 5 from J; bases not matched to a gene: 5. This CDR3 is built from 15 residues. Germline CDR1 SGHNT, CDR2 YYREEE (reference sequence). The CDR3 protein is CASSYTGGPNEKLFF. The CDR3 region has the DNA TGTGCCAGCAGCTATACAGGGGGCCCGAATGAAAAACTGTTTTTT.

This CDR3 is CAISERAPYEQYF. CDR3 bases: TGTGCCATCAGTGAGAGGGCCCCCTACGAGCAGTACTTC. This chain joins TRBV10-3 and TRBJ2-7; no clear D. The V end lost 2 bases, the J end lost 2 bases, and 7 bases lay between the germline ends. This CDR3 is built from 13 residues. CDR1 is ENHRY and CDR2 is SYGVKD in the germline V gene.

This clone appeared a single time. This sequence joins TRBV18 and TRBJ1-4, with a possible D match to TRBD1 (6 bases). The CDR3 is 14 amino acids. Between the trimmed V and J ends, which lost 8 bases and 2 bases, there was a span of 12 bases. Germline V CDR1 and CDR2: KGHSH, LQKENI. CDR3: CASAAGATNEKLFF. CDR3 in DNA: TGTGCCAGCGCTGCAGGGGCTACTAATGAAAAACTGTTTTTT.

This rearrangement joins TRBV5-1 to TRBJ2-7; 9 bases align to TRBD1. This CDR3 spans 14 amino acids. Germline CDR1 and CDR2: SGHRS and YFSETQ. Trimming cost V 2 bases and J 6 bases; bases outside gene matches: 6. CDR3 in DNA: TGCGCCAGCAGCTTAGGACAGGGGCCTCGCGAGCAGTACTTC. This gives the protein CASSLGQGPREQYF.

Comments on this clone: At the DNA level, this CDR3 is encoded by other sequences in the same sample as well. The CDR3 reads CASSIGDRATGELFF. The DNA of the CDR3 is TGTGCCAGTAGTATAGGCGACAGGGCCACCGGGGAGCTGTTTTTT. The genes are TRBV19 and TRBJ2-2, with TRBD1 identical over 7 bases. Trimming cost V 1 base and J 4 bases; bases outside gene matches: 3. CDR3 length: 15 residues. Germline values: CDR1 LNHDA, CDR2 SQIVND (reference sequence).

This sequence joins TRBV7-9 and TRBJ1-4; weak D call: TRBD1 (5 bases). The CDR3 is made up of 17 amino acids. The ends were cut back, 2 bases at V and 3 bases at J, with 16 bases in the middle. The V gene's germline CDR1 is SEHNR and CDR2 FQNEAQ (reference sequence). This CDR3 reads CASSLSSAVGANEKLFF. CDR3 nucleotides: TGTGCCAGCAGCTTATCCTCTGCTGTGGGGGCTAATGAAAAACTGTTTTTT.

The chain recombines TRBV9 with TRBJ2-4; TRBD2 matches 14 bases. V trimming: 0 bases; J trimming: 0 bases; junction bases outside the gene matches: 11. The germline CDR1 and CDR2 sequences are SGDLS and YYNGEE. This CDR3 has 21 amino acids. CDR3 nucleotides: TGTGCCAGCAGCGTAGCTACCGGACGACTAGCGGGAGGGGTAGCCAAAAACATTCAGTACTTC. Its protein product is CASSVATGRLAGGVAKNIQYF.